The next 3 T cell receptor beta chains were all read from a single sample in a study of blood T cell repertoires in COVID-19. The assay was immunoSEQ multiplex PCR, and TCRdb's table has in-frame clones only and misses some. The sample has around 130,000 clones; roughly 84% are singletons. The source material was peripheral blood. These receptors were collected from a woman younger than 45 who had recovered from COVID-19.

The chain is built from TRBV24-1 and TRBJ2-1, with 12 positions matching TRBD2. Germline V gives CDR1 KGHDR, CDR2 SFDVKD. Trimming at V came to 5 bases and at J to 7 bases, leaving 5 bases not matched to a gene. This CDR3 has 15 residues. CDR3 region: CATSARLAGVNEQFF. CDR3 sequence (DNA): TGTGCCACCAGTGCAAGACTAGCGGGAGTTAATGAGCAGTTCTTC.

The chain joins TRBV5-5 to TRBJ2-2; D is possibly TRBD1 (6 bases). The CDR3 has 15 residues. Germline CDR1 reads SGHKS; CDR2 reads YYEKEE (reference sequence). The ends were cut back, 3 bases at V and 2 bases at J, with 11 bases in the middle. CDR3 loop: CASSSYRDNTGELFF. The CDR3 DNA sequence: TGTGCCAGCAGCTCTTACAGGGACAACACCGGGGAGCTGTTTTTT.

The V call is TRBV19, the J call TRBJ1-3; 11 bases line up with TRBD1. This CDR3 contains 15 residues. J lost 7 bases, V lost 7 bases, and 9 bases had no gene match. CDR1 LNHDA and CDR2 SQIVND come from the germline V gene (reference sequence). As DNA, the CDR3 is TGTGCCAGTATCCCAGGGACAGGGGGTTCCAACACCATATATTTT. It codes for CASIPGTGGSNTIYF.